In its sample, the clone carrying this T cell receptor beta chain was seen many times. Its target is unknown. This sample is drawn from a study of neurological immune-mediated disorders. Regarding the study as a whole: One cluster of related CDR3 sequences contained, by phylogenetic grouping, the repertoires of 18 of 34 multiple sclerosis patients and formed a possible signature.

Germline CDR1 reads GTSNPN; CDR2 reads SVGIG (reference sequence). This CDR3 region has 17 residues. The ends lost 0 bases at V and 1 base at J; junction bases unmatched: 6. TCRdb re-called the 5' RACE reads with MiXCR, one entry per CDR3 protein. The table has 60,000 to 85,000 distinct CDR3 sequences, around 5% seen once. The unsorted libraries originated from 2 million PBMCs kept at -80 C. The rearrangement joins TRBV30 to TRBJ2-4; TRBD2 aligns across 10 bases. Specimen: PBMCs. The TCR was taken from a woman in her 70s with multiple sclerosis. This chain's CDR3 is CAWSVQRAGGAKNIQYF. Written as DNA, the CDR3 is TGTGCCTGGAGTGTACAGCGAGCGGGAGGGGCCAAAAACATTCAGTACTTC.